A selection of T cell receptor beta chains follows, all from one sample in a study of blood T cell repertoires in COVID-19. Clones were sequenced by immunoSEQ multiplex PCR, and TCRdb holds only the in-frame ones, with some missing. The sample includes about 110,000 clones, 60% to 85% of them seen just once. What was sequenced was peripheral blood. The receptors originated from a human donor in a cohort sampled during active or convalescent COVID-19. Each CDR3 is given with its conserved first and last residue. D genes are given only for firm matches. Clone size is not always given. Where it is, it says once, few, many or a class for expanded clones.

clone size,D gene,J gene,V gene,CDR3 protein,CDR3 DNA
.,.,TRBJ1-4,TRBV12-3/TRBV12-4,CASRSGRNEKLFF,TGTGCCAGCCGGTCAGGGCGTAATGAAAAACTGTTTTTT
.,.,TRBJ1-3,TRBV5-5,CASSRTTLNGANTIYF,TGTGCCAGCAGCCGTACGACCTTGAATGGGGCAAACACCATATATTTT
once,TRBD2,TRBJ2-5,TRBV27,CASSLGGLAVVETQYF,TGTGCCAGCAGTTTAGGGGGACTAGCAGTGGTAGAGACCCAGTACTTC
.,TRBD2,TRBJ2-1,TRBV9,CASSVGLGGEQFF,TGTGCCAGCAGCGTCGGACTAGGAGGTGAGCAGTTCTTC
.,.,TRBJ1-1,TRBV28,CASSFRDFGTEAFF,TGTGCCAGCAGTTTTCGGGACTTTGGCACTGAAGCTTTCTTT
.,TRBD1,TRBJ2-5,TRBV5-4,CASSHGQGGETQYF,TGTGCCAGCAGCCATGGACAGGGGGGAGAGACCCAGTACTTC
few,.,TRBJ1-3,TRBV28,CASSSGGSSGNTIYF,TGTGCCAGCAGTTCCGGGGGGTCCTCTGGAAACACCATATATTTT
.,TRBD1,TRBJ2-1,TRBV19,CASREQGYEQFF,TGTGCCAGTAGGGAACAGGGGTATGAGCAGTTCTTC
.,.,TRBJ2-7,TRBV5-1,CASSLDRTHYEQYF,TGCGCCAGCAGCTTAGACAGGACACACTACGAGCAGTACTTC
.,TRBD1,TRBJ2-7,TRBV10-3,CAISDPGQKSYEQYF,TGTGCCATCAGTGATCCGGGACAGAAATCCTACGAGCAGTACTTC